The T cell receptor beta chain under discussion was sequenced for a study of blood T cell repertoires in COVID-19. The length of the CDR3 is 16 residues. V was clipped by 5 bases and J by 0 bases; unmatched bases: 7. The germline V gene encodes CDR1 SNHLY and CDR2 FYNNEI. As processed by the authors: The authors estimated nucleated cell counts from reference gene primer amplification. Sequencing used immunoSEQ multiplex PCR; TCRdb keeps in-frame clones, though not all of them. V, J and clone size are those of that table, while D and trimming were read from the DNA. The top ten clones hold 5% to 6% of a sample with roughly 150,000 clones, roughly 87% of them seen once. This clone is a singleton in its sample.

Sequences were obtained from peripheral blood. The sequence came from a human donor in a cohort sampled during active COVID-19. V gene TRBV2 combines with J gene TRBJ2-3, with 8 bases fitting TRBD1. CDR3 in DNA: TGTGCCAGCAGTTCCCCAGGGGGCCCTAGCACAGATACGCAGTATTTT. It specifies CASSSPGGPSTDTQYF.